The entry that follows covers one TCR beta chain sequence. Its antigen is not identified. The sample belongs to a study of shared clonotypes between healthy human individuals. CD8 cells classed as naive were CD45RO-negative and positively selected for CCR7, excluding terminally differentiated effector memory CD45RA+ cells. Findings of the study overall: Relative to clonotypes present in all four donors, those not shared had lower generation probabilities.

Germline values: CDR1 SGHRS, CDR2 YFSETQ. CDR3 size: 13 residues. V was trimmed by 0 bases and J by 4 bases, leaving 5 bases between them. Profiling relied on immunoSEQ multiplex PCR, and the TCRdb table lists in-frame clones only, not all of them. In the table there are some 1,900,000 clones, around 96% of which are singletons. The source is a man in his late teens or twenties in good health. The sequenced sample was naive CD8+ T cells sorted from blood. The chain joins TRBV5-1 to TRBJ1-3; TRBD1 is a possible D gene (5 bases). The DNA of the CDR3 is TGCGCCAGCAGCTTGGGACAGGGAAACACCATATATTTT. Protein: CASSLGQGNTIYF.